This T cell receptor (beta chain) was sequenced for a study of shared clonotypes between healthy human individuals. Naive-designated CD8 cells lacked CD45RO, were positively enriched for CCR7, and omitted terminally differentiated effector memory CD45RA+ cells. None of the donors, who were healthy HIV-negative adults, had recently had acute infections or vaccinations. V was pared by 8 bases and J by 1 base, with 11 bases between. CDR1 is LNHDA and CDR2 is SQIVND in the germline V gene (reference sequence). CDR3 length: 14 residues. Sorted-subset replicate PCR reactions contained approximately 190 ng DNA, corresponding to some 28,000 T cell genomes. Sequencing was performed with immunoSEQ multiplex PCR; in TCRdb, only in-frame clones are kept and a portion is missing. The sample consists of hundreds of thousands of clones, approximately 96% of them appearing once.

The clonotype was recovered from a woman aged 25 to 45 in good health. This sequence joins TRBV19 and TRBJ2-2; D call uncertain. Sequencing was performed on naive CD8+ T cells sorted from blood. In DNA form, the CDR3 reads TGTGCCAGTCACTGGCTGGGGAACACCGGGGAGCTGTTTTTT. Translation: CASHWLGNTGELFF.